Shown below are 10 T cell receptor beta chains from a single sample sequenced in a study of T cell responses to AZD1222 COVID-19 vaccine. Data came from immunoSEQ multiplex PCR; TCRdb stores just in-frame clones and leaves some out. The sample has about 140,000 clones, 80% to 90% seen once. The sample here was peripheral blood, taken on day 0 of AZD1222 vaccination. The receptor set was obtained from an adult in good health.

The rearrangement uses TRBV3-1 (or the pseudogene TRBV3-2) and TRBJ2-4, with 8 bases lining up with TRBD2. In germline, CDR1 is LGHDT, CDR2 YNNKEL (reference sequence). Losses at the gene ends were 0 bases for V and 1 base for J; bases not matched to a gene: 5. This CDR3 region has 17 residues. The CDR3 DNA sequence: TGTGCCAGCAGCCAAGAGGCTAGCGGGTTGGCCAAAAACATTCAGTACTTC. Translated, it gives CASSQEASGLAKNIQYF.

The V and J genes are TRBV20-1 and TRBJ2-1; D call uncertain. The CDR3 extends over 11 amino acids. The V gene lost 6 bases and the J gene lost 1 base, with 4 bases spanning the gap. CDR1 is DFQATT and CDR2 is SNEGSKA in the germline V gene (reference sequence). CDR3 loop: CSARSYNEQFF. CDR3 nucleotide sequence: TGCAGTGCGCGATCCTACAATGAGCAGTTCTTC.

As DNA, the CDR3 is TGTGCCAGCAGCTTAGGATCGTGGAGCTCCTACGAGCAGTACTTC. As protein: CASSLGSWSSYEQYF. The chain uses TRBV7-9 and TRBJ2-7; D is unclear. Germline loops: CDR1 SEHNR, CDR2 FQNEAQ (reference sequence). The CDR3 covers 15 residues. Trimming pared 1 base from V and 0 bases from J, leaving 10 bases between.

The V call is TRBV10-1, the J call TRBJ1-1; 9 bases align to TRBD1. With 3 bases clipped from V and 7 bases from J, the junction kept 6 bases outside the gene matches. CDR1 WNHNN and CDR2 SYGVQD come from the germline V gene (reference sequence). This CDR3 has 14 amino acids. CDR3 nucleotides: TGCGCCAGCAGTGACTCCGGGACAGGGTATGAAGCTTTCTTT. It is translated as CASSDSGTGYEAFF.

The V gene is TRBV18, the J gene TRBJ2-7; possibly TRBD2 for D (6 bases). Germline assignment: CDR1 KGHSH and CDR2 LQKENI. This CDR3 is 15 amino acids long. The V end lost 3 bases, the J end lost 6 bases, and 18 bases lay between the germline ends. The CDR3 loop is CASSPTGGEAGEQYF. CDR3 coding DNA: TGTGCCAGCTCACCTACGGGCGGAGAAGCGGGCGAGCAGTACTTC.

The chain combines TRBV9 with TRBJ1-6; 10 nucleotides match TRBD1. The germline gives CDR1 SGDLS, CDR2 YYNGEE. J was trimmed by 7 bases and V by 4 bases; bases with no gene match: 5. This CDR3 is 15 amino acids long. The chain's CDR3 is CASSSGTGENSPLHF. Here the CDR3 DNA reads TGTGCCAGCAGCTCGGGGACAGGGGAGAATTCACCCCTCCACTTT.

The chain combines TRBV27 with TRBJ1-5, with D possibly matching TRBD1 (6 bases). The length of the CDR3 is 16 residues. Trimming pared 5 bases from V and 2 bases from J, leaving 16 bases between. Germline CDR1 and CDR2: MNHEY and SMNVEV (reference sequence). The CDR3 DNA sequence: TGTGCCAGCAGTCCACAGGGTCAAGCCCGCAATCAGCCCCAGCATTTT. This gives the protein CASSPQGQARNQPQHF.

There are a few counts of this clone. The CDR3 protein is CASSLADAYTGELFF. The CDR3 coding sequence is TGCGCCAGCAGCTTAGCGGATGCCTACACCGGGGAGCTGTTTTTT. This chain links TRBV5-1 with TRBJ2-2, with a possible D match to TRBD2 (5 bases). Trimming removed 2 bases from V and 3 bases from J, with 11 bases in between. CDR1 is SGHRS and CDR2 is YFSETQ in the germline V gene. The CDR3 spans 15 residues.

The chain links TRBV4-3 to TRBJ2-7, with TRBD1 matching over 7 bases. Germline CDR1 is LGHNA and CDR2 is YSLEER. The CDR3 spans 15 residues. The junction had 8 bases not matched to a gene; V was cut back by 3 bases and J by 3 bases. CDR3 residues: CASSHHTGASYEQYF. The CDR3 coding sequence is TGCGCCAGCAGCCACCACACAGGGGCGAGCTACGAGCAGTACTTC.

The chain couples TRBV3-1 (or the pseudogene TRBV3-2) to TRBJ1-6; D call uncertain. Trimming left V 0 bases short and J 9 bases short, with 18 bases between. Germline CDR1 and CDR2: LGHDT and YNNKEL (reference sequence). The CDR3 is made up of 17 amino acids. CDR3 in DNA: TGTGCCAGCAGCCAAGACTCCTGGGCAGGAGCCTCTTCACCCCTCCACTTT. Its protein is CASSQDSWAGASSPLHF.